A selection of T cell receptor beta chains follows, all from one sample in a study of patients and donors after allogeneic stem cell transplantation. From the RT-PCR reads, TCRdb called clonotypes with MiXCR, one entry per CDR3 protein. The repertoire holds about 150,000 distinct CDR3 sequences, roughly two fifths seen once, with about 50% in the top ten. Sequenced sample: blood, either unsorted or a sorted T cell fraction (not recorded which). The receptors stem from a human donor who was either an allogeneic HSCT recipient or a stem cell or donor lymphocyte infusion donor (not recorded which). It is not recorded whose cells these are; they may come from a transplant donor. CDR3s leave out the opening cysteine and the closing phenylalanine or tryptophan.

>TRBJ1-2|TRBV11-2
ASSTIRVGYT
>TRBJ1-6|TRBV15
ATSRDGTARDSPLH
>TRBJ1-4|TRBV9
ASSVTGTIQEKLF
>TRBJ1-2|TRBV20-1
SARAGQGLGWGGYT
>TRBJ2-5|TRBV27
ASSPGLAGGPETQY
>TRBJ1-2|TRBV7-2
ASSSFGARHGYT
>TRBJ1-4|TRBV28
ASTLTGAEKLF
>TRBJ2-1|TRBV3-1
ASQYGEEQF
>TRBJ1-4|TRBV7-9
ASSTTPDGYNEKLF
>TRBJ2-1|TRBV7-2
ASSSLRVEQF
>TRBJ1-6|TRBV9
ASSVGTGNNSPLH
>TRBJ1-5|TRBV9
ASSVGPSLGGQPQH
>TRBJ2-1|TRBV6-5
ASSTGQGIHNEQF
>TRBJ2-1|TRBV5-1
ASSLSTYSYNEQF
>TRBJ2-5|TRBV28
ASSSGTSGGPEETQY
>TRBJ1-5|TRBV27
ASSLDGERPQH
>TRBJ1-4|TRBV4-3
ASSQGTGTEKLF
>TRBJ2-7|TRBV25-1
ASSEVSGSLYEQY
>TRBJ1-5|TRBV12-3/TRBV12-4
ASSPRDRGLTGNQPQH
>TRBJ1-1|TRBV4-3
ASSQDFPARSTEAF
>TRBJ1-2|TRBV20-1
SARDLTTDYGYT
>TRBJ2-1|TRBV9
ASSGGRGEQF
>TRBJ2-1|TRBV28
ASSSLGSGSYNEQF
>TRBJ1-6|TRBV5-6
ASSFWDTSLSPLH
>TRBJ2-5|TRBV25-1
ASSGQVPYQETQY
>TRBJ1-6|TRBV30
AWSVLGRSGSPLH
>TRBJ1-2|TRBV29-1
SVDLGSLRNYGYT